The entry below describes one T cell receptor (beta chain). This clone was counted between two and nine times. The specificity of this receptor is unknown. Base qualities are missing; no much larger clone stands one base away. Each donor gave one peripheral blood draw, averaging roughly 120 mL, which was collected into heparinised tubes. A BD FACSAria II was used to sort naive, central memory, regulatory and stem cell-like memory CD4+ T cells with a panel that included CD45RO, CCR7, CD25, CD127, CD95 and CD27. A purity above 98% was achieved for all sorted populations. Right away, PBMCs were isolated by Lymphoprep density gradient centrifugation and were stained directly, with no culture step. Samples were stained and sorted in pairs, with one healthy donor and one patient per experiment, so that batch effects were minimized. The entire amount of isolated RNA was reverse transcribed using the High Capacity cDNA Reverse Transcription Kit, so the sequenced TCRB transcripts were expressed ones. Naive, central memory and regulatory T cell samples underwent deep immunoSEQ sequencing, averaging around 3.9 million total reads per sample. Sorted cells were lysed in RLT buffer and RNA was extracted with DNase-treated RNeasy Micro or Mini kits, depending on cell number. To prevent cross-contamination, each cell subset was processed individually, whereas patient and healthy donor samples were processed jointly. TCRB sequences were amplified from cDNA with the immunoSEQ multiplex PCR, producing 87-bp fragments spanning the CDR3 region. The amplicons were sequenced using the Illumina HiSeq platform. Turning to the authors' computational methods: PCR bias was corrected computationally using synthetic template baselines, and reads within Hamming distance 2 were collapsed, with unmergeable singletons discarded. Reads were aligned against IMGT to assign V, D and J genes, CDR3 length and insertions or deletions at six rearrangement sites. Within each subset, clonotype counts were normalized to sorted cell number, after which true diversity and Gini coefficients were computed with the tcR R package. Repertoire sharing was quantified using the overlap coefficient calculated on TCRB nucleotide sequences. Out-of-frame TCRB sequences from naive cells were analyzed to stand in for the pre-selection repertoire. TCRdb retrieved this table from immuneACCESS and kept in-frame rearrangements only. Not all clones are present; in checked studies, unresolved V genes account for under half, and no reason is known for the remainder. V, J and clone size reflect that table, while D and trimming were determined from the DNA. The sample profile shows 600,000 to 750,000 clones; about an eighth of them were found once. Roughly 0.11% of the sample goes to the ten largest clones.

V and J are truncated by 0 bases and 0 bases respectively, leaving an intervening sequence of 9 bases. The CDR3, cysteine through phenylalanine, is 15 amino acids long. Here the CDR3 DNA is all that survives: 45 bases in frame from base 1. From the germline V gene, CDR1 is SGHTA and CDR2 is FQGNSA. This sample is drawn from a study of beta chain features in type 1 diabetes (dated by TCRdb to the late 2010s). Regarding the complete study: No differences in mean age, gender distribution, total cell number or subset yield were found between patients and healthy donors. The study compared the TCRB repertoires of sorted circulating CD4+ T cell subsets in recently diagnosed type 1 diabetes patients with those in matched healthy donors. Whereas all 30 or so donors provided naive and central memory subsets, regulatory and stem cell-like memory subsets were isolated from just 8 patients and roughly 8 healthy donors. A total of roughly 99,000,000 sorted cells were examined across all samples, and the number of cells per subset was strongly correlated with RNA yield.

General findings and caveats noted by the study authors: Because cDNA was sequenced instead of genomic DNA, highly expressing activated cells could be over-represented, though the groups showed no difference in activation or CD3 levels. Fewer insertions and more nucleotide deletions at VDJ recombination sites were observed in patients with type 1 diabetes, implying thymic rearrangement abnormalities. Because the HLA sub-analyses included only small numbers of individuals, any influence of HLA type on TCRB rearrangement was left unresolved. Naive, central memory and regulatory TCRB repertoires appeared to be more alike among patients than among healthy donors. Shorter templates might have been favored by PCR, but patient and control samples were amplified and corrected together, so both groups would have been affected equally by any skew. In all four CD4+ subsets, TCRB CDR3 length was moderately but significantly shorter in type 1 diabetes patients.

Material: naive CD4+ T cells from blood. The meaning of the sample's cell subset or site label: true naive CD4+ T cells. The sequence was obtained from a man aged 30 to 39 with type 1 diabetes. Recombination linked TRBV7-2 to TRBJ2-7, and perhaps TRBD2 as D gene, on 5 matching bases. This receptor carries the CDR3 CASSLAVRGSYEQYF. The DNA sequence is as follows: TGTGCCAGCAGCTTAGCGGTCCGGGGCTCCTACGAGCAGTACTTC.